This T cell receptor beta chain originates from a study of CD8 T cells in Susac syndrome. V lost 0 bases and J lost 6; bases outside the gene matches: 4. The CDR3 is 14 amino acids. Germline loops: CDR1 DFQATT, CDR2 SNEGSKA (reference sequence). With respect to this clonotype: The antigen remains undetermined.

Study-wide findings and caveats: The authors acknowledged that their TCR sequencing and HLA analysis involved a relatively small number of individuals.

The T cells that were sequenced for TCR beta were CD8+ and CD4+ cells from blood. Reverse transcription of about 0.45 to 1 ug RNA used random hexamers. Each CDR3 protein is one row after TCRdb ran MiXCR on the immunoSEQ multiplex PCR reads. The sample holds more than 150,000 distinct CDR3 sequences, approximately 96% seen once. The rearrangement joins TRBV20-1 to TRBJ1-5, with 8 bases aligning to TRBD1. This receptor was obtained from a human donor with multiple sclerosis. The sequenced sample consisted of CD8+ T cells from PBMCs. The CDR3 spells CSARDGRGRQPQHF. CDR3 in DNA: TGCAGTGCTAGAGACGGCAGGGGGCGTCAGCCCCAGCATTTT.